The 25 T cell receptor beta chains below were found in one sample sequenced in a study of T cell responses to AZD1222 COVID-19 vaccine. Profiling relied on immunoSEQ multiplex PCR, and the TCRdb table lists in-frame clones only, not all of them. Of roughly 96,000 clones listed, around 89% are singletons. The sample consisted of peripheral blood, taken on day 0 of AZD1222 vaccination. Receptors originate from an adult in good health.

V and J are TRBV2 and TRBJ2-7; 9 bases align to TRBD1. The V gene's germline CDR1 is SNHLY and CDR2 FYNNEI. There are 12 residues in the CDR3. After removal of 11 bases from V and 3 bases from J, the junction contained 5 bases not matched to a gene. CDR3 bases: TGTGCCGAGGGACAGGGATACTACGAGCAGTACTTC. This sequence encodes CAEGQGYYEQYF.

V is TRBV2 and J is TRBJ1-4; TRBD1 agrees at 9 bases. The CDR3 covers 14 residues. Germline CDR1 and CDR2: SNHLY and FYNNEI. J was trimmed by 5 bases and V by 5 bases; bases with no gene match: 3. As DNA, the CDR3 is TGTGCCAGCAGTCACAGGGGGCAGAATGAAAAACTGTTTTTT. Residues: CASSHRGQNEKLFF.

The V gene is TRBV24-1, the J gene TRBJ2-1; the match to TRBD2 covers 11 bases. The CDR3 contains 16 residues. Germline assignment: CDR1 KGHDR and CDR2 SFDVKD. The V and J ends lost 3 bases and 9 bases, in that order; junction bases with no gene match: 9. The CDR3 sequence is CATSDLAGGRLGEQFF. Here the CDR3 DNA reads TGTGCCACCAGTGATCTAGCGGGAGGACGGTTGGGTGAGCAGTTCTTC.

The genes are TRBV7-3 and TRBJ1-1, with a tentative D call TRBD1 (5 bases). This CDR3 has 14 residues. Germline V CDR1 and CDR2: SGHTA, FQGTGA. Trimming stripped 4 bases from V and 3 bases from J, with 12 bases between. The CDR3 is CASSSRGRDTEAFF. DNA for the CDR3: TGTGCCAGCAGCTCCCGGGGCAGGGACACTGAAGCTTTCTTT. Full variable domain (rest looked up from reference TRBV7-3 and TRBJ1-1): GAGVSQTPSNKVTEKGKYVELRCDPISGHTALYWYRQSLGQGPEFLIYFQGTGAADDSGLPNDRFFAVRPEGSVSTLKIQRTERGDSAVYLCASSSRGRDTEAFFGQGTRLTVV.

V is TRBV5-1 and J is TRBJ1-1, with 9 bases fitting TRBD1. The CDR3 totals 16 residues. Germline assignment: CDR1 SGHRS and CDR2 YFSETQ. The J segment lost 3 bases and the V segment lost 3 bases, leaving 9 bases of the junction unmatched. The CDR3 spells CASSSLQGAADTEAFF. The DNA for the CDR3 is TGCGCCAGCAGCTCTCTACAGGGGGCGGCGGACACTGAAGCTTTCTTT. The full variable domain, completed using reference TRBV5-1 and TRBJ1-1, is KAGVTQTPRYLIKTRGQQVTLSCSPISGHRSVSWYQQTPGQGLQFLFEYFSETQRNKGNFPGRFSGRQFSNSRSEMNVSTLELGDSALYLCASSSLQGAADTEAFFGQGTRLTVV.

The chain carries TRBV7-9 and TRBJ1-2; TRBD1 is a possible D gene (6 bases). Germline loops: CDR1 SEHNR, CDR2 FQNEAQ (reference sequence). The CDR3 contains 14 residues. Trimming removed 3 bases at V and 6 bases at J, with 14 bases between. The CDR3 region has the DNA TGTGCCAGCAGCTTCCAACAGGGAGTAAATGGCTACACCTTC. It encodes CASSFQQGVNGYTF.

The chain employs TRBV3-1 (or the pseudogene TRBV3-2) and TRBJ2-7, with 13 bases aligning to TRBD2. This CDR3 spans 19 amino acids. Germline loops: CDR1 LGHDT, CDR2 YNNKEL (reference sequence). Trimming took 4 bases from V and 5 from J; bases not matched to a gene: 17. CDR3 bases: TGTGCCAGCAGCCTAAGCAGGGGACTAGCGGGAAGGAGGAGCGACGAGCAGTACTTC. It specifies CASSLSRGLAGRRSDEQYF.

The chain has TRBV12-3 or TRBV12-4 and TRBJ1-5; D is unresolved. The V end was cut by 2 bases, the J end by 7 bases, with 6 bases between. The CDR3 totals 12 residues. The CDR3 nucleotides read TGTGCCAGCAGTTTATCCAGACAGCCCCAGCATTTT. It yields the protein CASSLSRQPQHF.

This clone has only a few counts. The chain links TRBV12-3 or TRBV12-4 to TRBJ1-1; D unresolved. There are 13 residues in the CDR3. The V and J ends lost 7 bases and 0 bases respectively, with 9 bases between them. The CDR3 DNA sequence: TGTGCCAGCACTTCGGGATTGAACACTGAAGCTTTCTTT. It codes for CASTSGLNTEAFF.

The chain has TRBV12-3 or TRBV12-4 and TRBJ1-1, with 7 bases lining up with TRBD1. The ends lost 7 bases at V and 4 bases at J; junction bases unmatched: 6. The CDR3 runs to 13 residues. This CDR3 reads CASIRRGSTEAFF. The CDR3 coding sequence is TGTGCCAGCATTCGCAGGGGGAGCACTGAAGCTTTCTTT.

The CDR3 DNA reads as TGTGCCAGCAACAGGGGCAACAATCAGCCCCAGCATTTT. Amino acids: CASNRGNNQPQHF. The chain joins TRBV6-5 to TRBJ1-5; TRBD1 agrees at 7 bases. This CDR3 has 13 residues. Germline V CDR1 and CDR2: MNHEY, SVGAGI. V trimming: 7 bases; J trimming: 3 bases; junction bases outside the gene matches: 3.

The chain couples TRBV5-6 to TRBJ1-5; 7 bases are shared with TRBD1. This CDR3 has 15 amino acids. J lost 7 bases, V lost 4 bases, and 11 bases had no gene match. Germline CDR1 reads SGHDT; CDR2 reads YYEEEE. In DNA, the CDR3 is TGTGCCAGCAGCCGGGGAGGAGGGGGCGAACAGCCCCAGCATTTT. Protein sequence: CASSRGGGGEQPQHF.

This clone was seen only once. V usage is TRBV10-3 and J usage is TRBJ1-3; 7 bases are a match to TRBD1. Germline CDR1 reads ENHRY; CDR2 reads SYGVKD. This CDR3 comprises 17 residues. Trimming took 6 bases from V and 0 from J; bases not matched to a gene: 11. CDR3 nucleotide sequence: TGTGCCATCAGCTTAAGCAAGGGACAGATCTCTGGAAACACCATATATTTT. This codes for CAISLSKGQISGNTIYF.

The chain combines TRBV6-1 with TRBJ2-6; no clear D. From germline, CDR1 is MNHNS and CDR2 SASEGT. This CDR3 contains 16 residues. The V end lost 2 bases, the J end lost 0 bases, and 8 bases lay between the germline ends. The CDR3 here is CASSELLYSGANVLTF. The CDR3 DNA sequence: TGTGCCAGCAGTGAACTCCTATACTCTGGGGCCAACGTCCTGACTTTC.

The chain has TRBV3-1 (or the pseudogene TRBV3-2) and TRBJ2-3, with 7 bases matching TRBD1. This CDR3 spans 15 amino acids. The junction had 7 bases not matched to a gene; V was cut back by 4 bases and J by 3 bases. The germline V gene has CDR1 LGHDT and CDR2 YNNKEL (reference sequence). The CDR3 nucleotides are TGTGCCAGCAGCCTTTCCGGGACAGAAACAGATACGCAGTATTTT. This gives the protein CASSLSGTETDTQYF.

This sequence joins TRBV28 and TRBJ2-1, with 10 bases fitting TRBD2. This CDR3 is built from 21 residues. V lost 4 bases, J lost 7 bases, and 25 bases stayed unmatched. Germline values: CDR1 MDHEN, CDR2 SYDVKM. CDR3 in amino acids: CASSSRNRLAGGRLRGNEQFF. Here the CDR3 DNA reads TGTGCCAGCAGTTCTCGGAATAGACTAGCGGGCGGGAGGCTTCGTGGGAATGAGCAGTTCTTC. Variable domain in full (rest from reference TRBV28 and TRBJ2-1): DVKVTQSSRYLVKRTGEKVFLECVQDMDHENMFWYRQDPGLGLRLIYFSYDVKMKEKGDIPEGYSVSREKKERFSLILESASTNQTSMYLCASSSRNRLAGGRLRGNEQFFGPGTRLTVL.

The gene calls are TRBV30 and TRBJ1-5; D perhaps matches TRBD1 (5 bases). The CDR3 totals 14 residues. In germline, CDR1 is GTSNPN, CDR2 SVGIG (reference sequence). The V end was cut by 4 bases, the J end by 3 bases, with 13 bases between. CDR3 nucleotide sequence: TGTGCCTGGAACGACAGAGGGTCCAATCAGCCCCAGCATTTT. It encodes CAWNDRGSNQPQHF.

The chain combines TRBV28 with TRBJ2-3; D is perhaps TRBD1 (5 bases). CDR3 length: 14 residues. V lost 5 bases, J lost 3 bases, and 12 bases lay in between. Germline loops: CDR1 MDHEN, CDR2 SYDVKM. CDR3 residues: CASSSTGYTDTQYF. In DNA, the CDR3 is TGTGCCAGCAGTAGTACAGGTTATACAGATACGCAGTATTTT.

The V call is TRBV19, the J call TRBJ1-1; D is possibly TRBD1 (5 bases). V lost 7 bases, J lost 0 bases, and 12 bases lay in between. The germline V gene has CDR1 LNHDA and CDR2 SQIVND (reference sequence). The CDR3 has 14 amino acids. The CDR3 is CASKQGPMNTEAFF. The CDR3 DNA reads as TGTGCCAGTAAGCAGGGACCCATGAACACTGAAGCTTTCTTT.

This clone has more than one count but fewer than ten. V and J are TRBV10-3 and TRBJ1-1; D is uncertain. Trimming left V 2 bases short and J 1 base short, with 8 bases between. The CDR3 length is 14 residues. CDR1 is ENHRY and CDR2 is SYGVKD in the germline V gene. CDR3 nucleotides: TGTGCCATCAGTGAGCCAACAGAGAACACTGAAGCTTTCTTT. It encodes CAISEPTENTEAFF.

This chain joins TRBV2 and TRBJ1-3, with D tentatively TRBD1 (5 bases). The CDR3 has 16 amino acids. Trimming stripped 4 bases from V and 2 bases from J, with 15 bases between. Looked up from germline, CDR1 is SNHLY and CDR2 is FYNNEI. CDR3 residues: CASSVDQGNPGNTIYF. In nucleotides, the CDR3 is TGTGCCAGCAGTGTTGATCAGGGAAACCCTGGAAACACCATATATTTT.

The J gene is TRBJ1-2, the V gene TRBV28, with 9 bases lining up with TRBD1. V trimming: 4 bases; J trimming: 6 bases; junction bases outside the gene matches: 12. Per the germline V gene, CDR1 is MDHEN and CDR2 is SYDVKM. The CDR3 consists of 16 residues. In DNA, the CDR3 is TGTGCCAGCAGTTCACCAACTGGGACAGGGCTCGATGGCTACACCTTC. Its translation: CASSSPTGTGLDGYTF.

In this sample, this clone turned up a few times. This sequence joins TRBV7-2 and TRBJ2-5, with 7 bases aligning to TRBD2. V gave up 1 base and J gave up 4 bases; unmatched junction bases: 3. Germline CDR1 reads SGHTA; CDR2 reads FQGNSA. The CDR3 has 14 amino acids. The CDR3 DNA reads as TGTGCCAGCAGCTTAGTGGGAGGGACAGAGACCCAGTACTTC. Translation: CASSLVGGTETQYF. The whole variable domain, remainder taken from reference TRBV7-2 and TRBJ2-5, is GAGVSQSPSNKVTEKGKDVELRCDPISGHTALYWYRQSLGQGLEFLIYFQGNSAPDKSGLPSDRFSAERTGGSVSTLTIQRTQQEDSAVYLCASSLVGGTETQYFGPGTRLLVL.

The chain employs TRBV29-1 and TRBJ2-2; D is unresolved. This CDR3 region has 12 residues. Germline V gene data show CDR1 as SQVTM and CDR2 as ANQGSEA. V was trimmed by 4 bases and J by 1 base, leaving 4 bases between them. In DNA, the CDR3 is TGCAGCGTTGGGGGGAACACCGGGGAGCTGTTTTTT. Its protein product is CSVGGNTGELFF.

The V call is TRBV15, the J call TRBJ1-1; perhaps TRBD1 as D (5 bases). Trimming shortened V by 1 base and J by 8 bases, and 5 bases separated the two germline ends. From germline, CDR1 is LNHNV and CDR2 YYDKDF (reference sequence). This CDR3 contains 11 residues. This CDR3 is CATSRGGEAFF. DNA of the CDR3: TGTGCCACCAGCAGAGGGGGCGAAGCTTTCTTT.